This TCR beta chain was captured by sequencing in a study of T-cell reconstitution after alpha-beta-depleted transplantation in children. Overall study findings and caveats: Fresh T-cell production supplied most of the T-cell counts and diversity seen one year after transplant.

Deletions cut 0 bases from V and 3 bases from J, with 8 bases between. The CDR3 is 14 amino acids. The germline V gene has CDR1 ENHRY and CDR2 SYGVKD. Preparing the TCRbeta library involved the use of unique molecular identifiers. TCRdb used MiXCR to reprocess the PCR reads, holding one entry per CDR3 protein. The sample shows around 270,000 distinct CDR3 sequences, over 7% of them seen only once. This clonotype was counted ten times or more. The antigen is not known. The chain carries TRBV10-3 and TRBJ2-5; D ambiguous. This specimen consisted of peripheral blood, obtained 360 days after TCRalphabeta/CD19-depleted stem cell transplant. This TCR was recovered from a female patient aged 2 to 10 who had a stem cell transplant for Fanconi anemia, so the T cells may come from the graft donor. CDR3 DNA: TGTGCCATCAGTGAGTCAGGCAGCAAAGAGACCCAGTACTTC. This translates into CAISESGSKETQYF.